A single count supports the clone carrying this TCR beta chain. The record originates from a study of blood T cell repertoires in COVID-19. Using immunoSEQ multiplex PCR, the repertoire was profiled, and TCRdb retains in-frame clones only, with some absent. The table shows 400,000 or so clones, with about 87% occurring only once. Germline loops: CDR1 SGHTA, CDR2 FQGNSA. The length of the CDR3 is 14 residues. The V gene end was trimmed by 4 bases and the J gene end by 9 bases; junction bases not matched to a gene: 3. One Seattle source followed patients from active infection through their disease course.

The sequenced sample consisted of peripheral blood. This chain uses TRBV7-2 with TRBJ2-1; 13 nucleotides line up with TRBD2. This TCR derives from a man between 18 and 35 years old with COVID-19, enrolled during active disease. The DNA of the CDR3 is TGTGCCAGCAGCTGGGGACTAGCGGGGTTTGAGCAGTTCTTC. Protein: CASSWGLAGFEQFF.